This T cell receptor beta chain came from a study of long-term antiretroviral therapy in people with HIV. Study conclusions and caveats: Repertoire dominance by clones expanded before ART was seen at all time points.

Germline-derived CDR1 and CDR2 are MGHRA and YSYEKL. The CDR3 sequence is 14 residues long. Unmatched junction bases numbered 6, after V lost 1 base and J lost 9 bases. The assay, immunoSEQ v3.0, was run at survey level. Generated by immunoSEQ multiplex PCR, the TCRdb table keeps only in-frame clones and is missing some. Of over 15,000 clones listed, around 94% are singletons. As for this clone: As yet, its antigen is unknown.

The V gene is TRBV4-1, the J gene TRBJ2-5; 9 bases are shared with TRBD1. This material consisted of unsorted PBMCs, taken nearly 6.5 years after starting antiretroviral therapy. This clonotype was obtained from a woman between 45 and 65 years old with HIV. The CDR3 DNA reads TGCGCCAGCAGCCAAGGGACAGGGGCCGAGGCCCAGTACTTC. Translated: CASSQGTGAEAQYF.